This TCR beta chain was captured in a study of OX40 agonist ivuxolimab in advanced cancers. Background on the whole study: The costimulatory receptor OX40 (CD134) was targeted by ivuxolimab, a fully human IgG2 agonistic monoclonal antibody. The purpose of peripheral TCRbeta sequencing was to test whether ivuxolimab changed TCR sequence diversity and led to clonal T-cell expansion. Of the roughly 52 patients in dose escalation, some 20 had hepatocellular carcinoma, about 15 had melanoma, 9 had renal cell carcinoma and 9 had head and neck cancer. Intravenous ivuxolimab was administered to patients every 2 weeks at six dose levels: 0.01, 0.1, 0.3, 1.5, 3 and 10 mg/kg. The monotherapy dose-escalation portion (N of about 47 patients) of the phase I ivuxolimab trial is reported in the paper. In the dose-escalation cohort, 65% to 90% of patients were male, and the mean age was around 60 years, with a range of 23 to 79. Prior anti-PD-1, anti-PD-L1 or anti-CTLA-4 therapy was permitted, and about two fifths of dose-escalation patients had received checkpoint inhibitors. Partial responses were achieved by three dose-escalation patients, of whom one had hepatocellular carcinoma and two had cutaneous melanoma.

Notes on this clone: Its antigen remains unidentified. Base qualities are not provided; no much larger clone lies one nucleotide away.

Patients with a history of autoimmune disease or receiving systemic immunosuppression were excluded from the trial. Peripheral blood for TCR sequencing was collected from all dose cohorts at baseline, on cycle 4 day 1, and on cycle 7 day 1. The samples were drawn from a first-in-human, open-label, multicenter phase I dose-escalation trial of ivuxolimab. The trial enrolled adults with locally advanced or metastatic head and neck squamous cell, hepatocellular, melanoma or renal cell carcinoma. CD4+ and CD8+ T cells were sorted separately from peripheral blood before TCR sequencing. For sequencing of the TCRbeta CDR3 region, genomic DNA was extracted from the sorted cells. The immunoSEQ Assay was used for sequencing of TCRbeta CDR3 regions. TCRdb retrieved this table from immuneACCESS and kept in-frame rearrangements only. Not all clones are present; in checked studies, unresolved V genes account for under half, and no reason is known for the remainder. Present in this sample are about 46,000 clones, more than 85% of which were seen just once. The biggest ten clones account for roughly 4.5% of the sample.

V is reduced by 3 bases and J by 7 bases, leaving a spacing of 12 bases between them. CDR1 and CDR2 are drawn from the germline V gene (reference sequence): MNHEY, SMNVEV. From the cysteine up to the phenylalanine, the CDR3 has a length of 14 residues. Only CDR3 DNA is held: 42 bases, read in frame from base 1. Study-wide findings and limitations: At doses of 0.1 to 3.0 mg/kg, clonal expansion of both CD4+ and CD8+ T cells in blood was seen between baseline and week 6. On average, CD8+ T cells showed more expanded clones than CD4+ T cells after ivuxolimab. The antigen specificity of the clonally expanded peripheral T cells was not determined. Low levels of normalized T-cell clonal expansion were also seen in some nonresponding patients. In partial responders in the 0.1-3.0 mg/kg groups, normalized peripheral clonal expansion was found to be among the lowest, especially among CD8+ T cells.

This TCR was sampled from an adult with an advanced solid tumor such as melanoma, head and neck, liver or kidney cancer. This sample comprised CD4+ or CD8+ T cells sorted from blood, obtained in a trial of the OX40 agonist ivuxolimab. The rearrangement joined TRBV27 to TRBJ2-2; tentative D gene TRBD2, with 6 bases matching. The CDR3 has the sequence CASSFGSTIGELFF. The DNA is as follows: TGTGCCAGCAGTTTCGGGAGTACTATCGGGGAGCTGTTTTTT.